This T cell receptor beta chain is drawn from a study of T-cell memory formation after mild COVID-19 (dated by TCRdb to about 2021). Regarding the research as a whole: TCR sequence clusters from the two donors were found to be largely donor specific. The cohort comprised two young, previously healthy adult volunteers, one female and one male. Longitudinal TCRalpha and TCRbeta repertoire sequencing tracked T-cell clones expanding and contracting after mild COVID-19 in a couple of donors. The full study reports these points: SARS-CoV-2 specificity was not confirmed for the second-wave clones peaking on day 37. Clones that contracted from day 15 to 85 showed balanced CD4/CD8 phenotypes, whereas a second wave of clones that expanded from day 15 to 37 leaned towards CD4+. Some responding clones were detected in pre-infection memory, which suggested that pre-existing cross-reactive memory T cells had joined the SARS-CoV-2 response. Contracting CD4+ clones were found mainly in CM and EM memory subsets, while CD8+ clones were enriched in EMRA. Only a couple of mild cases were covered in the study, and larger cohorts including severe cases with pre-infection samples were considered necessary.

TCRdb names Illumina NovaSeq 6000 as the instrument used. TCRalpha and TCRbeta cDNA libraries were built by 5'RACE with constant-segment primers, adding sample barcodes and unique molecular identifiers. RNA was extracted from every sample with Trizol reagent. Amplification of the libraries took two PCR steps, and the second step added a second sample barcode plus Illumina TruSeq adapters. Sequencing of the libraries was done on an Illumina NovaSeq, producing 2 x 150 bp paired-end reads. In the authors' own workflow: With migec v1.2.7, reads were demultiplexed and then collapsed into UMI-guided consensus sequences. Using mixcr v2.1.11, the UMI consensuses were aligned to TRA and TRB V and J templates and assembled into clonotypes. Expanded or contracted clonotypes were those called significant by both edgeR and NoisET, with noise models trained on biological replicates. edgeR calls used a false discovery rate-adjusted p below 0.01 and a log2 fold-change threshold of 1. As an exploratory analysis of dynamics, PCA with hierarchical clustering was applied to max-normalized trajectories of the 1000 most abundant clonotypes. Separately sequenced CD4+ and CD8+ repertoires were used to assign the CD4 or CD8 phenotype of responding clones. TCRdb passed the public sequencing reads through fastp at Q25 and MiXCR, retaining productive beta sequences. Under each unique CDR3 protein, matching rows form one entry showing the most common genes and DNA. The V and J calls here are based on TCRdb, not the publication. Present in this sample are some 130,000 distinct CDR3 sequences, about 16% of which were seen just once. 11% to 15% of the sample is held by the ten biggest clonotypes.

PBMCs were isolated by Ficoll-Paque density gradient centrifugation. This clonotype has only a few counts. Its cognate antigen has yet to be identified. Nothing much larger sits one base from this clone, and base qualities are not available. Sequenced material: PBMCs or a T cell subset sorted from them (not recorded which). This TCR came from an adult woman who had mild COVID-19 (a few samples of this study predate the infection). The sample titles of this study are shuffled in the database, so cell type and time point are left out; the donor was told from shared clones.

CDR3 loop: CASSQLTGTGSYNEQFF. The nucleotide sequence is TGCGCCAGCAGCCAACTAACCGGGACTGGTTCCTACAATGAGCAGTTCTTC. The chain is assembled from TRBV4-1 and TRBJ2-1; possibly the D gene is TRBD2, per 6 matching bases. The junction shows trimming of 2 bases on V and 1 base on J, plus 15 bases between the germline ends. CDR1 and CDR2 (MGHRA, YSYEKL) derive from the germline V gene. Counted from cysteine to phenylalanine, this CDR3 has 17 amino acids. The CDR3 DNA has 51 bases and is translated from base 1.